These 8 T cell receptor beta chains originate from one sample sequenced in a study of OX40 agonist ivuxolimab in advanced cancers. Repertoires were generated with immunoSEQ multiplex PCR, while TCRdb's copy carries only in-frame clones and drops some. The table shows about 79,000 clones, with roughly 88% occurring only once. The sample in question was CD4+ or CD8+ T cells sorted from blood, obtained in a trial of the OX40 agonist ivuxolimab. The receptors stem from an adult with an advanced solid tumor such as melanoma, head and neck, liver or kidney cancer.

V gene TRBV28 combines with J gene TRBJ1-2, with D possibly being TRBD1 (6 bases). CDR3 length equals 14 residues. CDR1 is MDHEN and CDR2 is SYDVKM in the germline V gene. Trimming stripped 6 bases from V and 2 bases from J, with 13 bases between. The CDR3 DNA sequence: TGTGCCAGCAGCCCTGAGACAGGCAACTATGGCTACACCTTC. This encodes CASSPETGNYGYTF.

V usage is TRBV4-1 and J usage is TRBJ1-3; the D is unclear. CDR3 length: 16 amino acids. Germline-derived CDR1 and CDR2 are MGHRA and YSYEKL. V gave up 2 bases and J gave up 0 bases, with 11 bases separating them. The CDR3 sequence is CASSQPDRYSGNTIYF. The CDR3 region has the DNA TGCGCCAGCAGCCAACCGGACCGCTACTCTGGAAACACCATATATTTT.

The rearrangement uses TRBV29-1 and TRBJ1-2; 9 nucleotides match TRBD1. The CDR3 runs 13 residues. Germline-derived CDR1 and CDR2 are SQVTM and ANQGSEA. Trimming at V came to 5 bases and at J to 4 bases, leaving 5 bases not matched to a gene. In DNA form, the CDR3 reads TGCAGCGTTTTCACAGGGGGCGGCTATGGCTACACCTTC. It codes for CSVFTGGGYGYTF.

In this sample, this clone turned up once. The chain uses TRBV7-8 and TRBJ1-3; no reliable D call. The CDR3 sequence is 16 residues long. Trimming cost V 1 base and J 0 bases, with 10 bases left between them. Germline-derived CDR1 and CDR2 are SGHVS and FQNEAQ. The CDR3 is CASSLGDLLSGNTIYF. The CDR3 DNA sequence: TGTGCCAGCAGCTTAGGCGACTTACTCTCTGGAAACACCATATATTTT.

The V and J genes are TRBV7-9 and TRBJ2-5; a possible D gene is TRBD1 (6 bases). CDR1 is SEHNR and CDR2 is FQNEAQ in the germline V gene (reference sequence). V dropped 3 bases and J dropped 2 bases, with 13 bases sitting between them. The CDR3 has 15 amino acids. The CDR3 protein is CASSFPRGRQETQYF. CDR3 nucleotides: TGTGCCAGCAGCTTCCCCAGGGGCAGACAAGAGACCCAGTACTTC.

This chain joins TRBV19 and TRBJ2-1, with 12 bases aligning to TRBD2. The CDR3 has 15 amino acids. V gave up 7 bases and J gave up 2 bases; unmatched junction bases: 3. CDR1 is LNHDA and CDR2 is SQIVND in the germline V gene (reference sequence). CDR3 coding DNA: TGTGCCAGTACCAGGACTAGCGGGACCTACAATGAGCAGTTCTTC. Amino acids: CASTRTSGTYNEQFF.

J is TRBJ1-1 and V is TRBV28; D call uncertain. Germline values: CDR1 MDHEN, CDR2 SYDVKM. Trimming took off 9 bases at V and 4 bases at J, with 21 bases between the two ends. The CDR3 runs to 15 residues. As DNA, the CDR3 is TGTGCCAGTCCGAAATCGAGTGGGGATGTCACTGAAGCTTTCTTT. Its translation: CASPKSSGDVTEAFF.

The V gene is TRBV9, the J gene TRBJ1-4; tentatively, D is TRBD1 (5 bases). Germline V gives CDR1 SGDLS, CDR2 YYNGEE. CDR3 size: 16 residues. V was pared by 4 bases and J by 4 bases, with 17 bases between. CDR3 in amino acids: CASSKSVTANNEKLFF. DNA of the CDR3: TGTGCCAGCAGCAAATCAGTGACAGCCAATAATGAAAAACTGTTTTTT.